This T cell receptor (beta chain) stems from a study of T-cell reconstitution after alpha-beta-depleted transplantation in children. Regarding the study as a whole: Expanded graft clones numbering several hundred reportedly gave rise to alpha-beta T cells about two months after transplant.

A note on this clonotype: Its antigen is undetermined.

Germline lookup yields CDR1 KGHDR and CDR2 SFDVKD. The CDR3 covers 13 residues. The V end lost 5 bases, the J end lost 2 bases, and 8 bases lay between the germline ends. The TCRbeta library incorporated unique molecular identifiers. TCRdb re-called the PCR reads with MiXCR, one entry per CDR3 protein. This sample has around 490,000 distinct CDR3 sequences, with about an eighth found just once. The clonotype originates from a female patient aged 2-9 years who had a stem cell transplant for aplastic anemia, so the T cells may come from the graft donor. This chain links TRBV24-1 with TRBJ1-2; no reliable D call. Sequenced here: PBMCs, mostly from graft donor cells, sampled 180 days after TCRalphabeta/CD19-depleted stem cell transplant. CDR3 residues: CATSGDINYGYTF. The CDR3 DNA follows: TGTGCCACCAGTGGAGACATCAACTATGGCTACACCTTC.